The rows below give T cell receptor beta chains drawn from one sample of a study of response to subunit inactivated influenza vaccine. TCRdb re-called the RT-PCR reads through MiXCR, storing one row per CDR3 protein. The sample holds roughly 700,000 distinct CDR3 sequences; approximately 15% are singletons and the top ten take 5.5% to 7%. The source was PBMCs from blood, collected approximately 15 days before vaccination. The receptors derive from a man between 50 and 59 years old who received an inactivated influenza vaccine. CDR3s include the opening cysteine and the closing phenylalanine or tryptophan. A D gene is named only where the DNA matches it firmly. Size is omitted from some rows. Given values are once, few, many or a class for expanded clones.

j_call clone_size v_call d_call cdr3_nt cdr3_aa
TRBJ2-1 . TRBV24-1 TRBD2 TGTGCCACCAGTGATCCTCTAGCGGGAAGCTCCTACAATGAGCAGTTCTTC CATSDPLAGSSYNEQFF
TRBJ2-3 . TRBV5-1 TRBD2 TGCGCCAGCCATAAGCAGTTAGCGGGAATGACAGATACGCAGTATTTT CASHKQLAGMTDTQYF
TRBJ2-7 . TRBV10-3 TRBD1 TGTGCCATCAGGGGACAGGGTTTCTACGAGCAGTACTTC CAIRGQGFYEQYF
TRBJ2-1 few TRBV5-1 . TGCGCCAGCAATCCCGAGGCGGCTAGCTCCTACAATGAGCAGTTCTTC CASNPEAASSYNEQFF
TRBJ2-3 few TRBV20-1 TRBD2 TGCAGTGGTCTAGCGGGGTTCACAGATACGCAGTATTTT CSGLAGFTDTQYF
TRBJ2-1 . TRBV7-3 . TGTGCCAGCAGCTTAAAGGGTCAGATCTACAATGAGCAGTTCTTC CASSLKGQIYNEQFF
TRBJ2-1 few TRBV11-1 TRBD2 TGTGCCAGCGGCCGGCCGCTAGCGGGGACCTTATATAGCTCCTACAATGAGCAGTTCTTC CASGRPLAGTLYSSYNEQFF
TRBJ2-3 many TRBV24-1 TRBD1 TGTGCCACCAGTGACACCAGGGGGCCCTCAGATACGCAGTATTTT CATSDTRGPSDTQYF
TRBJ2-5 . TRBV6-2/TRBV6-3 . TGTGCCAGCAGTTACTTTGGGGGAGTTTTGGGAGAGACCCAGTACTTC CASSYFGGVLGETQYF
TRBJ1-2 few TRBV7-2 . TGTGCCAGCAGCGAAGGACTGAAGTATGGCTACACCTTC CASSEGLKYGYTF
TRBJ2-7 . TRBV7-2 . TGTGCCAGCGCCTGGGGTTCTTCCCTATACGAGCAGTACTTC CASAWGSSLYEQYF
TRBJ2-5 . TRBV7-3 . TGTGCCAGCAGTTCGCTATCCGGGGAGACCCAGTACTTC CASSSLSGETQYF
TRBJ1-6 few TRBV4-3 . TGCGCCAGCAGCCAAGGCAGGGAGGGAGGGTCACCCCTCCACTTT CASSQGREGGSPLHF
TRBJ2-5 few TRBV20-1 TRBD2 TGCAGTGCCCAAGACACTAGCGGGCAAGAGACCCAGTACTTC CSAQDTSGQETQYF
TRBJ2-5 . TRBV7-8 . TGTGCCAGCACACAGGTAGCTGGTGAGACCCAGTACTTC CASTQVAGETQYF
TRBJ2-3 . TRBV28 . TGTGCCAGCAGACAAAACAGGGCCCGCACAGATACGCAGTATTTT CASRQNRARTDTQYF
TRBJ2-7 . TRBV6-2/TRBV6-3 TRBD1 TGTGCCAGCAGTCATCCGGGACAGAACTACGAGCAGTACTTC CASSHPGQNYEQYF
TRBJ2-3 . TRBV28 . TGTGCCAGCAGTTTAGGGCAGAGGGGGACGCAGTATTTT CASSLGQRGTQYF
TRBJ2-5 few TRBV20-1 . TGCAGTGCTCTCCCCTATCCCCAAGAGACCCAGTACTTC CSALPYPQETQYF
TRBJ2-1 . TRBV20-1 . TGCAGTGCTAGAGATTTGGTGAATGAGCAGTTCTTC CSARDLVNEQFF
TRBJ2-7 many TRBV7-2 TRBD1 TGTGCCAGCAGCTCCATGGGGCAGGGGGCCAACGAGCAGTACTTC CASSSMGQGANEQYF
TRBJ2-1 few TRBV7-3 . TGTGCCAGCAGCTTAAGTAGCGACTCCTACAATGAGCAGTTCTTC CASSLSSDSYNEQFF
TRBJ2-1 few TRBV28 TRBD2 TGTGCCAGCAGTCCTGTAGCGGGAGCGCAAACAAGTTCCTACAATGAGCAGTTCTTC CASSPVAGAQTSSYNEQFF
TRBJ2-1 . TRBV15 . TGTGCCACCAGCAGAGAGGAAGAAAACTTCTATGAGCAGTTCTTC CATSREEENFYEQFF
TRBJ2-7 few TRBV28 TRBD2 TGTGCCAGCAGTACGAAAAGCGGGGCCTCCTACGAGCAGTACTTC CASSTKSGASYEQYF
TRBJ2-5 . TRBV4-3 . TGCGCCAGCAGCCAATCCGCCGGCAGTCAAGAGACCCAGTACTTC CASSQSAGSQETQYF
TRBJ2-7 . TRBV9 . TGTGCCAGCAGCGTAGGGATTAGCCGTATAGAGCAGTACTTC CASSVGISRIEQYF
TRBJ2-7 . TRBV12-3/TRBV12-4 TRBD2 TGTGCCAGCAGTCGGACTAGCGGGGGGGCGCCTCGCTTTACCTACGAGCAGTACTTC CASSRTSGGAPRFTYEQYF
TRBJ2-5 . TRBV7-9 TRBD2 TGTGCCAGCAGCTTAGCTGGGGCGGGGGTTAAAGAGACCCAGTACTTC CASSLAGAGVKETQYF
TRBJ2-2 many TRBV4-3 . TGCGCCAGCAGCCAAGCGGTGGGGGCCGGGGAGCTGTTTTTT CASSQAVGAGELFF
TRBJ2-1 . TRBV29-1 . TGCAGCGCCGTCCCCACTAATACACGGGGATATCATCCCTACAATGAGCAGTTCTTC CSAVPTNTRGYHPYNEQFF
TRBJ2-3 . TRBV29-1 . TGCAGCGGTATCCTGACTGGCCCGATCGAGACAGATACGCAGTATTTT CSGILTGPIETDTQYF
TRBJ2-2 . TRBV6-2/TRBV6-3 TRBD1 TGTGCCAGCAGCCTTCAAGGGACAGGAGTAGGCGGGGAGCTGTTTTTT CASSLQGTGVGGELFF
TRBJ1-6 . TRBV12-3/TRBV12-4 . TGTGCCAGCAGTTTAGTTCCTCCTGGCAATTCACCCCTCCACTTT CASSLVPPGNSPLHF
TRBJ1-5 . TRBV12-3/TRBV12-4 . TGTGCCAGCAGCGGAGCAGGGTCGCCCCAGCATTTT CASSGAGSPQHF
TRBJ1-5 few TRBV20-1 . TGCAGTGCTAGCCGCAGCCTAAATCAGCCCCAGCATTTT CSASRSLNQPQHF
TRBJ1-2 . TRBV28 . TGTGCCAGCAGCCTACCGGGACTTCACTATGGCTACACCTTC CASSLPGLHYGYTF
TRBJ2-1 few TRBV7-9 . TGTGCCAGCAGCTTATCTCCAGGGTCGTCCAATGAGCAGTTCTTC CASSLSPGSSNEQFF
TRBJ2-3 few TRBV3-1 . TGTGCCAGCAGCCAGATGCATGGCGATACGCAGTATTTT CASSQMHGDTQYF
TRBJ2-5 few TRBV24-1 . TGTGCCACCAGTGATTTAGAGACCACACGGGAAGAGACCCAGTACTTC CATSDLETTREETQYF
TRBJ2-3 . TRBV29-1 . TGCAGCGTTGGGATGAGGGGTGGAGATACGCAGTATTTT CSVGMRGGDTQYF
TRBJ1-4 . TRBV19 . TGTGCCAGTAGGCCGGGGCCAACGACTAATGAAAAACTGTTTTTT CASRPGPTTNEKLFF
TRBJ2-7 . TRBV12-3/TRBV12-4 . TGTGCCAGCAGTTTTTTTATTTCCTACGAGCAGTACTTC CASSFFISYEQYF
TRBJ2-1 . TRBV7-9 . TGTGCCAGCAGCCCGTTGGCCAGGGAGCAGTTCTTC CASSPLAREQFF
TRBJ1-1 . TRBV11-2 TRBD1 TGTGCCAGCAGCTTAGAAACAGGGGCGGGCACTGAAGCTTTCTTT CASSLETGAGTEAFF
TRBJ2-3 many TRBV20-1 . TGCAGTGCTAGCGGAACTAGCACAGATACGCAGTATTTT CSASGTSTDTQYF
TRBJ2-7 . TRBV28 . TGTGCCAGCAGTTCCGCGATAAGCTCCTACGAGCAGTACTTC CASSSAISSYEQYF
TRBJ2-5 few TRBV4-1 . TGCGCCAGCAGCCAAGATAGGACAGTCCAAGAGACCCAGTACTTC CASSQDRTVQETQYF
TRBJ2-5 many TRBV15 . TGTGCCACCAGCAGAGTCGGGTACCAAGAGACCCAGTACTTC CATSRVGYQETQYF
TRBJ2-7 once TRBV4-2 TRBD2 TGTGCCAGCAGCCCAGGACTAGCAATGAACTACGAGCAGTACTTC CASSPGLAMNYEQYF
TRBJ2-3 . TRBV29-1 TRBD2 TGCAGCGTTCTGGGCGGGAGGAGTTTTAGCACAGATACGCAGTATTTT CSVLGGRSFSTDTQYF
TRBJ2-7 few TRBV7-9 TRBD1 TGTGCCAGCAGCCCGAAGACAGGGGGGGTCGAGCAGTACTTC CASSPKTGGVEQYF